This TCR beta chain was captured by sequencing in a study of molecular identifiers for immune sequencing clone quantification. TCRdb ran MiXCR on the PCR reads and lists one entry per CDR3 protein. The sample has 350,000 or so distinct CDR3 sequences, 20% to 25% seen once. This CDR3 has 14 amino acids. Germline CDR1 and CDR2: MNHGY and SAAAGT. Trimming removed 6 bases from V and 3 bases from J; junction bases left unmatched: 7. This clonotype appeared many times. This TCR was sampled from a human donor in good health. Some libraries in this study had Jurkat cell RNA spiked in. The sample comprised naive CD8+ T cells from blood, with Jurkat cell RNA spiked in. The subset denotes: FACS-sorted CD8+CD4-CCR7+CD45RA+ naive T cells. The chain uses TRBV6-8 and TRBJ2-7, with TRBD1 matching 8 bases. CDR3 protein: CASSLAGTGYEQYF. In DNA form, the CDR3 reads TGTGCCAGCAGCTTGGCCGGGACAGGCTACGAGCAGTACTTC.